This T cell receptor (beta chain) was identified during a study of regulatory T cells in long-lasting Graves disease. In the study overall: Persistent cases took antithyroid drugs over 5 years and stayed TSH receptor antibody positive. Study-wide points: Persistent Graves' patients showed less TCR diversity than newly diagnosed ones.

Arm-PCR of CDR3 regions and iRepertoire HTBI primers were the basis on which TCR beta libraries were built. TCRdb itself ran the multiplex PCR reads through MiXCR, one entry per CDR3 protein. The data contain a few hundred thousand distinct CDR3 sequences, around 20% of them singletons. Of note for this clonotype: Its antigen remains unknown.

Time point: persistent/refractory GD, antithyroid drugs over 5 years with positive TRAb. From PBMCs, RNA was extracted and then used to make the TCR library. Looked up from germline, CDR1 is MNHEY and CDR2 is SMNVEV (reference sequence). The J segment lost 4 bases and the V segment lost 1 base, leaving 5 bases of the junction unmatched. This CDR3 is 15 amino acids long. The rearrangement joins TRBV27 to TRBJ2-7; 9 nucleotides match TRBD1. The sequence derives from a female donor with Graves disease. Source: peripheral blood mononuclear cells (PBMCs), taken when the disease was refractory, from a patient treated with antithyroid drugs. The CDR3 loop is CASSLWGTGNYEQYF. The CDR3 DNA reads as TGTGCCAGCAGTTTATGGGGGACAGGGAATTACGAGCAGTACTTC.